What follows are 3 T cell receptor beta chains derived from one specimen sequenced in a study of human T cells and chemical hapten exposure. As for time point: pre-sensitization, week 0. Treatment specified: therapeutic diphenylcyclopropenone sensitization with weekly scalp DPC. One entry per CDR3 protein results from TCRdb running MiXCR on the RACE reads. Here the sample spans 100,000 to 150,000 distinct CDR3 sequences, about 14% being singletons. The specimen was whole blood, collected in connection with sensitization to the hapten diphenylcyclopropenone (DPC). These receptors all come from a woman younger than 35 with alopecia areata. Some clones in this sample may be carry-over from other donors' samples.

This clonotype was observed many times. This chain connects TRBV7-9 to TRBJ1-6; D is perhaps TRBD1 (5 bases). The CDR3 totals 13 residues. CDR1 is SEHNR, CDR2 FQNEAQ, per germline (reference sequence). V dropped 3 bases and J dropped 10 bases, with 10 bases sitting between them. The CDR3 region has the DNA TGTGCCAGCAGCTTGGAGGGGAAGTCACCCCTCCACTTT. This sequence encodes CASSLEGKSPLHF. Using reference TRBV7-9 and TRBJ1-6 for the parts outside the CDR3, the full variable domain is DTGVSQNPRHKITKRGQNVTFRCDPISEHNRLYWYRQTLGQGPEFLTYFQNEAQLEKSRLLSDRFSAERPKGSFSTLEIQRTEQGDSAMYLCASSLEGKSPLHFGNGTRLTVT.

A few counts support this clonotype. This CDR3 is CASSPMASLTGELFF. The CDR3 nucleotides read TGTGCCAGCTCACCAATGGCTAGCCTCACCGGGGAGCTGTTTTTT. The rearrangement links TRBV18 to TRBJ2-2; D may be TRBD2 (5 bases). This CDR3 has 15 residues. Germline V lookup: CDR1 KGHSH, CDR2 LQKENI. Trimming cost V 2 bases and J 4 bases, with 11 bases left between them.

This clonotype was seen more than once but under ten times. The rearrangement links TRBV20-1 to TRBJ2-7, with 8 bases fitting TRBD2. Germline assignment: CDR1 DFQATT and CDR2 SNEGSKA (reference sequence). The V segment lost 6 bases and the J segment 2 bases; nucleotides outside the gene matches: 6. The CDR3 extends over 13 amino acids. CDR3 sequence reads: CSAAGTRTYEQYF. CDR3 sequence (DNA): TGCAGTGCCGCCGGGACTAGGACCTACGAGCAGTACTTC.